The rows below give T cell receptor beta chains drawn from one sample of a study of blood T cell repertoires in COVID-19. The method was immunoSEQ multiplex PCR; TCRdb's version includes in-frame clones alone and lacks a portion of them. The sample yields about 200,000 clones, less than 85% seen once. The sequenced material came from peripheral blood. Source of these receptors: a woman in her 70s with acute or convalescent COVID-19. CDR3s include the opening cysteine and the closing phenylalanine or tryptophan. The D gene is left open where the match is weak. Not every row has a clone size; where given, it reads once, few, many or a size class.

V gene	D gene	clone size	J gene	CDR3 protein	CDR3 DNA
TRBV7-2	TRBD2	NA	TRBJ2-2	CASSSQRGNTGELFF	TGTGCCAGCAGCTCCCAGCGGGGGAACACCGGGGAGCTGTTTTTT
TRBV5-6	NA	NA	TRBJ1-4	CASSRVGTLEKLFF	TGTGCCAGCAGCCGTGTGGGGACACTCGAAAAACTGTTTTTT
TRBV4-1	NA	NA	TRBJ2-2	CASSQVQEIRGTGELFF	TGCGCCAGCAGCCAAGTCCAGGAGATAAGGGGCACCGGGGAGCTGTTTTTT
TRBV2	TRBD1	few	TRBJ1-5	CASSDGQGVDQPQHF	TGTGCCAGCAGTGATGGACAGGGGGTCGATCAGCCCCAGCATTTT
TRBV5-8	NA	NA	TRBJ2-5	CASSLGDKGAETQYF	TGTGCCAGCAGCTTGGGCGATAAAGGGGCAGAGACCCAGTACTTC
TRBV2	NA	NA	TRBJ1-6	CASSERRGVGNSPLHF	TGTGCCAGCAGTGAAAGGCGGGGGGTGGGGAATTCACCCCTCCACTTT
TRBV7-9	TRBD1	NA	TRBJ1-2	CASSEDREGYTF	TGTGCCAGCAGCGAGGACAGGGAAGGCTACACCTTC
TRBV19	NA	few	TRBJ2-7	CASSTPGETRYEQYF	TGTGCCAGTAGTACCCCGGGGGAAACCCGTTACGAGCAGTACTTC
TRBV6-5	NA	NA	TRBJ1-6	CASSWRTEGNSPLHF	TGTGCCAGCAGTTGGAGGACGGAAGGAAATTCACCCCTCCACTTT
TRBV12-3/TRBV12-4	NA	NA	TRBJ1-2	CASSLTVNYGYTF	TGTGCCAGCAGTTTAACAGTAAACTATGGCTACACCTTC
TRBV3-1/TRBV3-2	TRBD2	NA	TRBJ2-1	CASSHKGGTSGSNEQFF	TGTGCCAGCAGCCACAAGGGGGGGACTAGCGGGAGCAATGAGCAGTTCTTC
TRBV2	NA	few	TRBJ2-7	CASMRDGDEQYF	TGTGCCAGCATGAGGGATGGCGACGAGCAGTACTTC